Given below is one T cell receptor (beta chain) in context. What it binds is unknown. The record originates from a study of cytomegalovirus exposure and HLA in healthy donors. Findings and limits, study-wide: It was confirmed in vitro that three of the CMV-associated chains were specific for CMV antigens. In a later analysis, an Asian-associated ancestry cluster reportedly showed fewer N-insertions than the roughly 710-donor mean.

V was clipped by 3 bases and J by 2 bases; unmatched bases: 1. This CDR3 comprises 13 residues. Germline V gene sequence: CDR1 SGHAT, CDR2 FQNNGV. PCR amplification relied on 60 Vbeta primers (plus 13 Jbeta primers). Assay: immunoSEQ multiplex PCR; the TCRdb copy retains only in-frame clones and omits some. The top ten hold over 1% of the sample, which has 200,000 to 250,000 clones, over 75% seen once. The clonotype was recovered from a human donor in good health. J is TRBJ2-7 and V is TRBV11-2; 7 bases match TRBD1. Sequencing was done on a sample of PBMCs. This CDR3 reads CASSLTGPYEQYF. The CDR3 DNA is TGTGCCAGCAGCTTGACAGGGCCCTACGAGCAGTACTTC.